The 12 T cell receptor beta chains reported below all come from one sample, sequenced in a study of T-cell reconstitution after alpha-beta-depleted transplantation in children. During its preparation, the TCRbeta library received unique molecular identifiers. TCRdb reprocessed the PCR reads via MiXCR and lists one record per CDR3 protein. The repertoire holds 90,000 to 130,000 distinct CDR3 sequences, with approximately 10% as singletons. Here the sequenced sample was PBMCs, taken before TCRalphabeta/CD19-depleted stem cell transplant. These receptors came from a boy younger than 10 with acute lymphoblastic leukemia, due to receive a stem cell transplant.

The chain carries TRBV7-9 and TRBJ2-1; D possibly corresponds to TRBD2 (6 bases). CDR1 and CDR2 from the germline V gene are SEHNR and FQNEAQ (reference sequence). The V gene lost 7 bases and the J gene lost 2 bases, with 18 bases spanning the gap. The CDR3 runs to 16 residues. This chain's CDR3 is CASIPAGRIPYNEQFF. CDR3 DNA sequence: TGTGCCAGCATCCCAGCCGGGAGAATCCCCTACAATGAGCAGTTCTTC. Based on the CDR3 plus reference TRBV7-9 and TRBJ2-1, the full variable domain is DTGVSQNPRHKITKRGQNVTFRCDPISEHNRLYWYRQTLGQGPEFLTYFQNEAQLEKSRLLSDRFSAERPKGSFSTLEIQRTEQGDSAMYLCASIPAGRIPYNEQFFGPGTRLTVL.

This clonotype has only a few counts. The CDR3 region has the DNA TGTGCCACCAGCAGAGGTGCGGCCAACACCGGGGAGCTGTTTTTT. As protein: CATSRGAANTGELFF. This chain links TRBV15 with TRBJ2-2, with unresolved D. This CDR3 comprises 15 residues. The ends were cut back, 1 base at V and 2 bases at J, with 8 bases in the middle. The germline V gene has CDR1 LNHNV and CDR2 YYDKDF (reference sequence).

This clonotype was counted a few times. The gene calls are TRBV5-1 and TRBJ1-1, with 7 bases fitting TRBD1. Germline CDR1 reads SGHRS; CDR2 reads YFSETQ. The CDR3 sequence is 15 residues long. J was trimmed by 3 bases and V by 0 bases; bases with no gene match: 5. CDR3 sequence (DNA): TGCGCCAGCAGCTTGGAGGTCCAGGGGGACACTGAAGCTTTCTTT. Translated: CASSLEVQGDTEAFF.

The chain has TRBV30 and TRBJ2-1; D gene ambiguous. This CDR3 has 13 amino acids. Germline CDR1 reads GTSNPN; CDR2 reads SVGIG (reference sequence). V dropped 3 bases and J dropped 10 bases, with 16 bases sitting between them. The CDR3 region is CAWSPALAGEQFF. The CDR3 DNA reads as TGTGCCTGGAGCCCAGCCTTGGCTGGCGAGCAGTTCTTC.

This clonotype has a handful of counts. The rearrangement links TRBV29-1 to TRBJ2-2, with D perhaps assigned TRBD1 or TRBD2 (5 bases each). CDR1 is SQVTM and CDR2 is ANQGSEA in the germline V gene. The CDR3 sequence is 13 residues long. Trimming removed 4 bases from V and 5 bases from J, with 11 bases in between. This chain's CDR3 is CSVAGRGTGELFF. In DNA form, the CDR3 reads TGCAGCGTTGCGGGACGAGGAACCGGGGAGCTGTTTTTT.

This clonotype was recorded a few times. The J gene is TRBJ1-1, the V gene TRBV14; perhaps TRBD1 as D (5 bases). The CDR3 is 14 amino acids. With 4 bases removed from V and 5 bases from J, the gap between germline ends came to 14 bases. Germline CDR1 and CDR2: SGHDN and FVKESK. DNA for the CDR3: TGTGCCAGCAGCCGGGGACGGTGGAGGACTGAAGCTTTCTTT. Amino acids: CASSRGRWRTEAFF.

This clonotype was counted at least ten times. This chain joins TRBV20-1 and TRBJ2-1, with 11 positions matching TRBD2. Looked up from germline, CDR1 is DFQATT and CDR2 is SNEGSKA (reference sequence). The CDR3 totals 15 residues. V lost 3 bases and J lost 2; bases outside the gene matches: 3. The CDR3 sequence is CSASPGLAAYNEQFF. The CDR3 region has the DNA TGCAGTGCTAGTCCGGGACTAGCGGCCTACAATGAGCAGTTCTTC.

This clonotype was detected a few times. The chain carries TRBV6-5 and TRBJ1-6; D may be TRBD1 (6 bases). This CDR3 has 14 amino acids. V lost 2 bases and J 7 bases, leaving 9 bases between the germline ends. The germline gives CDR1 MNHEY, CDR2 SVGAGI. Here the CDR3 reads CASSYQGWNSPLHF. The CDR3 DNA is TGTGCCAGCAGTTACCAGGGGTGGAATTCACCCCTCCACTTT.

V usage is TRBV3-1 and J usage is TRBJ2-3, with 12 bases aligning to TRBD2. The germline gives CDR1 LGHDT, CDR2 YNNKEL (reference sequence). V lost 4 bases and J lost 4; bases outside the gene matches: 3. The CDR3 is 15 amino acids. CDR3 sequence reads: CASSPSSGRADTQYF. CDR3 bases: TGTGCCAGCAGCCCTTCTAGCGGGAGGGCAGATACGCAGTATTTT.

The chain is built from TRBV15 and TRBJ2-5; 7 positions agree with TRBD1. Losses at the gene ends were 6 bases for V and 5 bases for J; bases not matched to a gene: 6. The V gene's germline CDR1 is LNHNV and CDR2 YYDKDF (reference sequence). CDR3 size: 13 residues. Here the CDR3 reads CATSLGGTETQYF. The CDR3 DNA reads TGTGCCACCAGTTTAGGGGGCACGGAGACCCAGTACTTC.

This clonotype was observed a handful of times. The gene calls are TRBV5-1 and TRBJ1-1; D perhaps matches TRBD1 (5 bases). This CDR3 spans 15 amino acids. With 3 bases removed from V and 8 bases from J, the gap between germline ends came to 20 bases. Germline lookup yields CDR1 SGHRS and CDR2 YFSETQ. The CDR3 nucleotides read TGCGCCAGCAGCTCTCAACCGGGACTGCTTCTCGAAGCTTTCTTT. The encoded protein is CASSSQPGLLLEAFF.

This clonotype was observed many times. The J gene is TRBJ2-1, the V gene TRBV29-1, with TRBD2 matching 9 bases. Trimming took 7 bases from V and 7 from J; bases not matched to a gene: 11. CDR3 length: 14 residues. Germline assignment: CDR1 SQVTM and CDR2 ANQGSEA. This CDR3 is CSGIGLALSNEQFF. The CDR3 DNA sequence: TGCAGCGGAATTGGACTAGCGTTATCGAATGAGCAGTTCTTC.